Listed below are T cell receptor beta chains from one sample, sequenced in a study of tumor-infiltrating lymphocytes in primary liver carcinoma. MiXCR, run by TCRdb on the multiplex PCR reads, gives a single entry per CDR3 protein. The data hold roughly 80,000 distinct CDR3 sequences, with around 70% observed a single time. Material for sequencing was liver tumor tissue from sampling region 1. These receptors were collected from a man in his forties or fifties with primary liver carcinoma and hepatitis B virus infection. CDR3s include the opening cysteine and the closing phenylalanine or tryptophan. D genes are given only for firm matches. Clone size is shown for a subset of rows, as once, few, many or a class of expanded clone.

clone size	V gene	D gene	J gene	CDR3 DNA	CDR3 protein
many	TRBV14	.	TRBJ1-6	TGTGCCAGCTCCAGGCTCCTTTCACCCCTCCACTTT	CASSRLLSPLHF
.	TRBV12-3/TRBV12-4	.	TRBJ1-2	TGTGCTAGCAGTTCGGAGAATTGTGGCAACACCTTC	CASSSENCGNTF
few	TRBV11-2	.	TRBJ2-2	TGTGCCAGCAGCACAAACACCGGGGAGCTGCTCTTT	CASSTNTGELLF
.	TRBV28	.	TRBJ2-7	TGTGCCAGCAGCCGTATAGGAGGTGCTGAATCAGGGCAGTACTTC	CASSRIGGAESGQYF
.	TRBV4-2	TRBD2	TRBJ2-1	TGTACCAGCAGCCAGGCTGGGACTAGCGTCTACAATGAGCAGTTCTTC	CTSSQAGTSVYNEQFF
.	TRBV11-2	TRBD1	TRBJ2-7	TGTGTCAGCAGCTCTGCAGGGGGCCGGAGGTACGAACAGTACTTC	CVSSSAGGRRYEQYF
.	TRBV6-2/TRBV6-3	.	TRBJ2-4	TGTGCCATCAGTACTTTTGGAGTAGACAAAAACATTCAATACTTC	CAISTFGVDKNIQYF
medium-sized	TRBV11-3	.	TRBJ2-2	TGTGCCAGCAGCCCTTACGGCGGGGAGCTGTTTTTT	CASSPYGGELFF
.	TRBV29-1	.	TRBJ2-7	TGCAGCGTCCCCGATGGGGCAGGGTCAAACGAGCTGTGCTTC	CSVPDGAGSNELCF
many	TRBV7-9	.	TRBJ2-2	TGTGCCAGCAGCTTAGCGGCCGGGGAGCTGTTTTTT	CASSLAAGELFF
.	TRBV5-1	.	TRBJ2-3	TGCGCCAGCAGCTTGGCCTTGACAAGGGACGCAGATACGCAGAATTTT	CASSLALTRDADTQNF
.	TRBV4-2	.	TRBJ2-7	TGTGCCAACAGCCAAGATACCCTCTACGACCAGTACTTC	CANSQDTLYDQYF
.	TRBV5-1	TRBD1	TRBJ1-1	TGCGCCAGCTGCCAGAAGACAGGGGGCGGAAGTAACACTGGAGCTTTCTTT	CASCQKTGGGSNTGAFF
.	TRBV11-1	.	TRBJ2-1	TGTGCCAGCAGCTTAGAGGGCGGAGTATACAACGAGCAGTTCTTC	CASSLEGGVYNEQFF
.	TRBV4-2	.	TRBJ1-5	TGTGCCAGCAGCCAAGAAGCCCGGGTGGGGGGTGAGCCCCAGCATTTT	CASSQEARVGGEPQHF
many	TRBV10-3	TRBD2	TRBJ2-2	TGTGCCATCAGTGAGGATAGGACTAGCGGCGGGGAGCTGTTTTTT	CAISEDRTSGGELFF
.	TRBV5-4	.	TRBJ1-6	TGTGCCAGAAGCTTCCCAGGACAGTTAAATAATTCACCCCTCCACTTT	CARSFPGQLNNSPLHF
once	TRBV20-1	TRBD1	TRBJ1-3	TGCAGTGCTCCTAGACAGGGTAACACCATATATTTT	CSAPRQGNTIYF
once	TRBV4-1	.	TRBJ1-2	TGCGCCAGCAGCATCAGGGGCTATGGCTACACCTTC	CASSIRGYGYTF
.	TRBV29-1	TRBD1	TRBJ2-3	TGCAGCGTTGCGTGCGCAGGGGGCATAGGAGAAACGCAGTATTTT	CSVACAGGIGETQYF
.	TRBV28	.	TRBJ1-5	TGTGCCAGCAGTTTCCCGGTAGAGATCTCTAGCAATCGGCCCCAGCATTTT	CASSFPVEISSNRPQHF
.	TRBV5-1	.	TRBJ2-3	TGCGCCAGCATAGGACAGTTAGCTACGCAGTATTTT	CASIGQLATQYF
.	TRBV11-2	TRBD2	TRBJ2-7	TGTACTAGCAGCCAGGGACTAGCGGGCTCCCCTTTCTACGAGCAGTACTTC	CTSSQGLAGSPFYEQYF
.	TRBV10-3	.	TRBJ2-7	TGTGTCATCAGTGGGTCTAGAAGGGGCTCTACCGAGCAGTACTTC	CVISGSRRGSTEQYF
many	TRBV28	.	TRBJ2-5	TGTGCCAGCAGTCCTAGCACAGGGACCGGAGAGACCCAGTACTTC	CASSPSTGTGETQYF
once	TRBV4-2	.	TRBJ2-6	TGTGCCAGCAGCCCTCAAGAAGATTTGACTGGGGCCAACGTCCTGACTTTC	CASSPQEDLTGANVLTF
.	TRBV12-3/TRBV12-4	.	TRBJ1-2	TGTGCCAGCAGTCAATCAGGGTATGGCTATGCCTTC	CASSQSGYGYAF
.	TRBV10-3	.	TRBJ1-5	TGTGCCGTAAGAACTAGAAATCAGCCCCAGCATTTT	CAVRTRNQPQHF
few	TRBV20-1	TRBD1	TRBJ2-3	TGCAGTGCGATAGGCCGGGACAGGGCGTTCTTAGATACGCAGTATTTT	CSAIGRDRAFLDTQYF
.	TRBV20-1	.	TRBJ2-5	TGCAGTGCTAGATATGGTAGCTCCCAAGAGACCCAGTACTTC	CSARYGSSQETQYF
.	TRBV7-6	TRBD2	TRBJ2-1	TGTGCCAGCAGCTCCGGGACTAACAATGAGCAGTTCTTC	CASSSGTNNEQFF
.	TRBV6-1	.	TRBJ2-6	TGTGCTAGCAGTGAAGCTAGGACGGAGTGGTCTGGGGTCAACGTCCTGACTTTC	CASSEARTEWSGVNVLTF
.	TRBV6-2/TRBV6-3	.	TRBJ2-3	TGTGCCAGCGCAACGGGGCATAGAACAGATACGCAGTATTTT	CASATGHRTDTQYF
.	TRBV11-2	.	TRBJ1-1	TGTGCCAGCAGCACAGCCGGCTCCGCAACTGAAGCTTTCTTC	CASSTAGSATEAFF
.	TRBV10-3	.	TRBJ2-7	TGTGCCACGAATCGGGGCAGGGGTCACGAGCAGTATTTC	CATNRGRGHEQYF
.	TRBV11-2	TRBD2	TRBJ2-1	TGTGCGAGCAGCCACTGGACTAGCGGGGGGTCCAATGAGCACTTCTTC	CASSHWTSGGSNEHFF
many	TRBV6-2/TRBV6-3	TRBD2	TRBJ2-5	TGTGCCAGCAGTCACCTGGGGACTAGCGAGATCCAGTACTTC	CASSHLGTSEIQYF
once	TRBV11-2	.	TRBJ2-2	TGTGCCAGCAGCCCCGAACCCGGGACGGACTTCGGGGAGCTGCTTTTT	CASSPEPGTDFGELLF
.	TRBV6-5	TRBD1	TRBJ2-7	TGTGCCAGCTACCCGGGACAGGGGAATGTTTGCGAGCAGTACTTC	CASYPGQGNVCEQYF
.	TRBV12-3/TRBV12-4	.	TRBJ2-5	TGTGCAAGCAAGGCTCATCAAGAGACCCAGTACTTC	CASKAHQETQYF